This TCR beta chain emerged from a study of blood T cells in healthy people across ages. The overall study: For every two T cells, template switching captured about one barcoded beta molecule.

A sample-barcoded 5' primer and a J-beta primer mix were used in a second PCR of about 6 to 12 cycles. Per-sample output comprised a minimum of 3 million paired-end reads containing CDR3. MiXCR was run by TCRdb on the 5' RACE reads, yielding one entry per CDR3 protein. Altogether some 700,000 distinct CDR3 sequences are present, 20% to 25% being singletons, with the ten largest covering about 22%. This CDR3 contains 18 residues. With 3 bases clipped from V and 0 bases from J, the junction kept 6 bases outside the gene matches. Germline CDR1 and CDR2: MGHDK and SYGVNS. The TCR comes from a man between 65 and 79 years old in good health. Source material: blood. The rearrangement links TRBV25-1 to TRBJ2-1, with 12 bases fitting TRBD2. The CDR3, as DNA: TGTGCCAGCAGTGACCCTCGGACTAGCGGGACCTCCTACAATGAGCAGTTCTTC. Encoded protein: CASSDPRTSGTSYNEQFF.